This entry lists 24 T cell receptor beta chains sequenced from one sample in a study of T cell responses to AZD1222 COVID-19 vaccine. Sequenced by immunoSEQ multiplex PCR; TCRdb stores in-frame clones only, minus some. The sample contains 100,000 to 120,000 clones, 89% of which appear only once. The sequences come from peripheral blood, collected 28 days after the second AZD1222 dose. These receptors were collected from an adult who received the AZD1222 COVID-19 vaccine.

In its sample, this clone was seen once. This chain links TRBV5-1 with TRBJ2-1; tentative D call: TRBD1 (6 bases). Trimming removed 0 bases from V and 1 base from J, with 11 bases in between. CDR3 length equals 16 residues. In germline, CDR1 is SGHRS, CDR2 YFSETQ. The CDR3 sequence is CASSLEGTTSYNEQFF. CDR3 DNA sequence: TGCGCCAGCAGCTTGGAGGGGACAACATCCTACAATGAGCAGTTCTTC.

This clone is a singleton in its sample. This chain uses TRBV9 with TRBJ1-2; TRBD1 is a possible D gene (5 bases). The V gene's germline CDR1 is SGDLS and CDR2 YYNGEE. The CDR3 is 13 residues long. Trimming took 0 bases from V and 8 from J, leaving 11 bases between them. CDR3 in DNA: TGTGCCAGCAGCGTAGTCACAGGCGGGGGCTACACCTTC. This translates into CASSVVTGGGYTF.

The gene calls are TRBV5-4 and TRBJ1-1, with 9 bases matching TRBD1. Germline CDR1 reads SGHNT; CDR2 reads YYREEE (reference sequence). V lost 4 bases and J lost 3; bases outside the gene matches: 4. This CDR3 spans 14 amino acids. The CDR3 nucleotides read TGTGCCAGCAGCCCGAGACAGGGGGACACTGAAGCTTTCTTT. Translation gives CASSPRQGDTEAFF.

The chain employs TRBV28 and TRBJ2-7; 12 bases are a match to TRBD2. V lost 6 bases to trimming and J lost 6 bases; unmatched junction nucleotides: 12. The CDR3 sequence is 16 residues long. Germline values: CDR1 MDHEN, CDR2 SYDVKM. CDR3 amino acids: CASSYPGLAGGGEQYF. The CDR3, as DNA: TGTGCCAGCAGCTACCCGGGGCTAGCGGGAGGGGGCGAGCAGTACTTC.

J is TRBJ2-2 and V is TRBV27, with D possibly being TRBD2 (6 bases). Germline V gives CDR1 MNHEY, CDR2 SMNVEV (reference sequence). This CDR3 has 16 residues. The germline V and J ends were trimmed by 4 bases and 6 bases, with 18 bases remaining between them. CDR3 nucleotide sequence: TGTGCCAGCAGTTCTTTGACTAGAGGCAGCTCCGGGGAGCTGTTTTTT. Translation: CASSSLTRGSSGELFF.

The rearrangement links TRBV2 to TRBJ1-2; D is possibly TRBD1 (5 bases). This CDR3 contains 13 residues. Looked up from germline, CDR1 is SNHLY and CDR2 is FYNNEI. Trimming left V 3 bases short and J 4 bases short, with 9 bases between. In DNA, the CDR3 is TGTGCCAGCAGTGATCCGCAGGGCTATGGCTACACCTTC. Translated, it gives CASSDPQGYGYTF.

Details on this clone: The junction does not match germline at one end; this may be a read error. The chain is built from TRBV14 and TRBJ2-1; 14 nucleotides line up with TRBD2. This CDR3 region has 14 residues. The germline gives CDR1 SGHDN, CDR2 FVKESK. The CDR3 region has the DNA TGTGCCAGCAGCCACTCAGGACTAGCGGGAGGCGTTGTCTTC. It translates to CASSHSGLAGGVVF.

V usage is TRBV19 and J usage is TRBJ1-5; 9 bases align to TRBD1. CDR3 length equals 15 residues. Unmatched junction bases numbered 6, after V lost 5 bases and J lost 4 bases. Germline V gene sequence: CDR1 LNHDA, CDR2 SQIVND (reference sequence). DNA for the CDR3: TGTGCCAGTAGTTTCATGACAGGGGGGAATCAGCCCCAGCATTTT. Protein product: CASSFMTGGNQPQHF.

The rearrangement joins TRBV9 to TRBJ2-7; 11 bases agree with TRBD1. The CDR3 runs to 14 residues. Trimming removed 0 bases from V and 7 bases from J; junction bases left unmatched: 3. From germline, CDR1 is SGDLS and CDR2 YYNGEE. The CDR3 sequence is CASSVGTGGAEQYF. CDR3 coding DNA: TGTGCCAGCAGCGTAGGGACAGGGGGCGCGGAGCAGTACTTC.

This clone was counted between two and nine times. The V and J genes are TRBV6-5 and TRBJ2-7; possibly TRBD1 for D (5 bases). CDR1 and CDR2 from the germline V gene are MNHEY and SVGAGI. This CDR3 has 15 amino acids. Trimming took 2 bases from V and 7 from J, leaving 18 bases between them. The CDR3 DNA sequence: TGTGCCAGCAGTTACGGGCTGGGGCTGAACGGGGAGCAGTACTTC. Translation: CASSYGLGLNGEQYF.

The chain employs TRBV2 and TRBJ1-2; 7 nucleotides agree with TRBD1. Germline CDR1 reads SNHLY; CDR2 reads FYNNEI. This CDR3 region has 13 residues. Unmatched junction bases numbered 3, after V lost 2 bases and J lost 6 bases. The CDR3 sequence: CASSETGEDGYTF. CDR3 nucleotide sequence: TGTGCCAGCAGTGAAACAGGGGAGGATGGCTACACCTTC.

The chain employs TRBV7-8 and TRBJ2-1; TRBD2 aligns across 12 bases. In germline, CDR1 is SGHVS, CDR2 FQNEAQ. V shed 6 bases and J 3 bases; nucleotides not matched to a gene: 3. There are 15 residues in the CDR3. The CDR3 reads CASSLAGGYYNEQFF. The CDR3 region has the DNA TGTGCCAGCAGTCTAGCGGGAGGGTACTACAATGAGCAGTTCTTC. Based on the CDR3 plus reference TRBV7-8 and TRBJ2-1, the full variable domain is GAGVSQSPRYKVAKRGQDVALRCDPISGHVSLFWYQQALGQGPEFLTYFQNEAQLDKSGLPSDRFFAERPEGSVSTLKIQRTQQEDSAVYLCASSLAGGYYNEQFFGPGTRLTVL.

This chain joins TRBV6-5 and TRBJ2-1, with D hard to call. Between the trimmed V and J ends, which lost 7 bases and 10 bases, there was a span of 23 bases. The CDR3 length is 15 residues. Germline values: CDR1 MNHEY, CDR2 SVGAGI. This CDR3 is CASIESIGRPGEQFF. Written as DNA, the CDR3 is TGTGCCAGCATAGAAAGCATCGGCAGACCAGGCGAGCAGTTCTTC.

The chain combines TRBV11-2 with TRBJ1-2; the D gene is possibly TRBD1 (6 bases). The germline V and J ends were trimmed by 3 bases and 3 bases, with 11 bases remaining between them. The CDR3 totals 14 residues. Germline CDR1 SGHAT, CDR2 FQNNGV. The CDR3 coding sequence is TGTGCCAGCAGCTTGTCCAGGGGAGACTATGGCTACACCTTC. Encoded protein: CASSLSRGDYGYTF.

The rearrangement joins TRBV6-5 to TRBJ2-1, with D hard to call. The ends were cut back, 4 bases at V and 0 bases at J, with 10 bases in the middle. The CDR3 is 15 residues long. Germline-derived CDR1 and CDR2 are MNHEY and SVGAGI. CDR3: CASSSNGNSYNEQFF. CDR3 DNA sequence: TGTGCCAGCAGTTCGAACGGTAACTCCTACAATGAGCAGTTCTTC.

In nucleotides, the CDR3 is TGTGCCAGCTCACCGGGAGGGGTAGATGGCTACACCTTC. Translating it yields CASSPGGVDGYTF. The genes are TRBV18 and TRBJ1-2; TRBD1 might be the D (5 bases). The V gene's germline CDR1 is KGHSH and CDR2 LQKENI. Trimming removed 3 bases from V and 6 bases from J, with 11 bases in between. The CDR3 runs to 13 residues.

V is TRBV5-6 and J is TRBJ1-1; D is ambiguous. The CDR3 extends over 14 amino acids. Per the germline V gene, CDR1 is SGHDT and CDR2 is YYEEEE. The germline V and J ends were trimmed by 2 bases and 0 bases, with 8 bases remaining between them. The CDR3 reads CASSFLQLNTEAFF. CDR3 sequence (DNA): TGTGCCAGCAGCTTCCTACAGCTGAACACTGAAGCTTTCTTT. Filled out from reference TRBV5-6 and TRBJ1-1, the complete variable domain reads DAGVTQSPTHLIKTRGQQVTLRCSPKSGHDTVSWYQQALGQGPQFIFQYYEEEERQRGNFPDRFSGHQFPNYSSELNVNALLLGDSALYLCASSFLQLNTEAFFGQGTRLTVV.

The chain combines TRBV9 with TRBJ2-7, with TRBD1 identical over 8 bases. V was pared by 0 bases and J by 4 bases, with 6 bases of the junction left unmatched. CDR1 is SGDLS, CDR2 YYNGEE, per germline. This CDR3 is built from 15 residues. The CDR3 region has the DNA TGTGCCAGCAGCGTAGGGGCAGGGGGCGCGTACGAGCAGTACTTC. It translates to CASSVGAGGAYEQYF.

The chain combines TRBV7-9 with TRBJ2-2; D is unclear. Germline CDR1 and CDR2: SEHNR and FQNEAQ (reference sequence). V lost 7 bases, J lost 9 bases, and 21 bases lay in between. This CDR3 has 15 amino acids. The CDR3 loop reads CASTLTGNEERELFF. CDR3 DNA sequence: TGTGCCAGCACTCTGACGGGCAATGAAGAACGGGAGCTGTTTTTT. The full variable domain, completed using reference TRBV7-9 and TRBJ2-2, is DTGVSQNPRHKITKRGQNVTFRCDPISEHNRLYWYRQTLGQGPEFLTYFQNEAQLEKSRLLSDRFSAERPKGSFSTLEIQRTEQGDSAMYLCASTLTGNEERELFFGEGSRLTVL.

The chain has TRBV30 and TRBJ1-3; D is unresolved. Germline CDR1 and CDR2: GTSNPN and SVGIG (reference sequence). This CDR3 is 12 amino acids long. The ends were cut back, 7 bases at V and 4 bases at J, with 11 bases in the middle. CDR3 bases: TGTGCCTTCCTAGGCCTAGGAAACACCATATATTTT. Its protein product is CAFLGLGNTIYF.

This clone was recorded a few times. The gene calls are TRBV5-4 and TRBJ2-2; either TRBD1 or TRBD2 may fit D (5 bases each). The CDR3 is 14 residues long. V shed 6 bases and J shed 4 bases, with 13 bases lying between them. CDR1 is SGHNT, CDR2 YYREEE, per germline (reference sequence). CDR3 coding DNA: TGTGCCAGCACCGTGGGACCGATCACCGGGGAGCTGTTTTTT. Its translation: CASTVGPITGELFF. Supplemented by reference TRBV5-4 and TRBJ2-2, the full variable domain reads ETGVTQSPTHLIKTRGQQVTLRCSSQSGHNTVSWYQQALGQGPQFIFQYYREEENGRGNFPPRFSGLQFPNYSSELNVNALELDDSALYLCASTVGPITGELFFGEGSRLTVL.

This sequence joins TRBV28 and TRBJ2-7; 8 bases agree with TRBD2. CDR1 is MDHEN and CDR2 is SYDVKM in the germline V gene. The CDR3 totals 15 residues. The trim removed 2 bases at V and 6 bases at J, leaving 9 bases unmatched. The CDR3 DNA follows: TGTGCCAGCAGTTTAGCCGGGACTAGGAGCCCCGAGCAGTACTTC. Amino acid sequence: CASSLAGTRSPEQYF.

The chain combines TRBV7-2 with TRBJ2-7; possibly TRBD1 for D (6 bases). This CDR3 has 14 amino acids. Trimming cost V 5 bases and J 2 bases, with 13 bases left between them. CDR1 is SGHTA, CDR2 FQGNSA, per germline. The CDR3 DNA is TGTGCCAGCAGCCGTGACAGGTCCACCTACGAGCAGTACTTC. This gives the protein CASSRDRSTYEQYF.

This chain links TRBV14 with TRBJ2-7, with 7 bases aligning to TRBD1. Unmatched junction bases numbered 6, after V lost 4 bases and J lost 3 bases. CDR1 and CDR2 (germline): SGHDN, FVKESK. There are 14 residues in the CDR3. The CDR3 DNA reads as TGTGCCAGCAGCCCCCACAGGGGCATCTACGAGCAGTACTTC. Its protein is CASSPHRGIYEQYF.